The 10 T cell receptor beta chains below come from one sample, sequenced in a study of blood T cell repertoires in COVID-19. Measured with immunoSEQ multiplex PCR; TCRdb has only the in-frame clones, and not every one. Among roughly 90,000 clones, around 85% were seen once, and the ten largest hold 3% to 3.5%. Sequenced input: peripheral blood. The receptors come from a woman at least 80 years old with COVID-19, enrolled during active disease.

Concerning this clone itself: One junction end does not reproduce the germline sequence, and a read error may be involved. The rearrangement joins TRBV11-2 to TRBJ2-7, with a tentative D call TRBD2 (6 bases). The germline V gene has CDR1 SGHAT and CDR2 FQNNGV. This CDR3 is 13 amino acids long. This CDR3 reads CASSLDGGDARSF. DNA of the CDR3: TGTGCCAGCAGCTTAGATGGCGGGGACGCAAGGTCCTTC.

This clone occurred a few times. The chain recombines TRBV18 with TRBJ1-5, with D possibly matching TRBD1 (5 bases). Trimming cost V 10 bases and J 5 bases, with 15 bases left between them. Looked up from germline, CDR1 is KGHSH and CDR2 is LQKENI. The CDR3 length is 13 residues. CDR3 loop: CATSGGSDQPQHF. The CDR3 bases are TGTGCCACCTCCGGGGGTTCCGATCAGCCCCAGCATTTT.

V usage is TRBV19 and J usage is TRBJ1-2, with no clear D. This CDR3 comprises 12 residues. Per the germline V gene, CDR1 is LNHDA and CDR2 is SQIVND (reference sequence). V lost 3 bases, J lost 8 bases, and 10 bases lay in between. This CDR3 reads CASSIVGGGYTF. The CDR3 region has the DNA TGTGCCAGTAGTATCGTGGGAGGAGGCTACACCTTC.

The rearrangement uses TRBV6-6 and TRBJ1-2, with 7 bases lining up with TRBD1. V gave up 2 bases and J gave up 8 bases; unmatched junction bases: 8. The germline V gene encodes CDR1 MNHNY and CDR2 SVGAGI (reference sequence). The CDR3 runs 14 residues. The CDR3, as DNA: TGTGCCAGCAGTTACCCGACAGGGATCCAGGGCTACACCTTC. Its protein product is CASSYPTGIQGYTF.

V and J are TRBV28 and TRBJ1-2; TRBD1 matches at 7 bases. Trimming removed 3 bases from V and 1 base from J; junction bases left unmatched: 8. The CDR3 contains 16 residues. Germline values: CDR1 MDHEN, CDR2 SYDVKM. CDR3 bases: TGTGCCAGCAGTTTCCCCGGGACAGTACTTAACTATGGCTACACCTTC. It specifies CASSFPGTVLNYGYTF.

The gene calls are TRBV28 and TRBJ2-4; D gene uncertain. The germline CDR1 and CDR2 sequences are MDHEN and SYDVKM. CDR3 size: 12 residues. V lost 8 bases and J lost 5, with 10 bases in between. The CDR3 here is CASEASQNIQYF. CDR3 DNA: TGTGCCAGCGAGGCTTCTCAAAACATTCAGTACTTC.

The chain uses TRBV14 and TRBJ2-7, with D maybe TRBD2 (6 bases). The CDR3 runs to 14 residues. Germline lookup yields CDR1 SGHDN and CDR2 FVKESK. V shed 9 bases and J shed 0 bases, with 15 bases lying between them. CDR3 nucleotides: TGTGCCAGATCCTGGGGCGGGATCTCCTACGAGCAGTACTTC. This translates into CARSWGGISYEQYF. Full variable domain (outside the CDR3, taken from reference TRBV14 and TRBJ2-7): EAGVTQFPSHSVIEKGQTVTLRCDPISGHDNLYWYRRVMGKEIKFLLHFVKESKQDESGMPNNRFLAERTGGTYSTLKVQPAELEDSGVYFCARSWGGISYEQYFGPGTRLTVT.

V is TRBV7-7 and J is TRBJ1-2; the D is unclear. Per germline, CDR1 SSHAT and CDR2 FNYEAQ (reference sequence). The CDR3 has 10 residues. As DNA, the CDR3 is TGTGCTAGCTCCCCCCGGGGCTACACCTTC. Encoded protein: CASSPRGYTF.

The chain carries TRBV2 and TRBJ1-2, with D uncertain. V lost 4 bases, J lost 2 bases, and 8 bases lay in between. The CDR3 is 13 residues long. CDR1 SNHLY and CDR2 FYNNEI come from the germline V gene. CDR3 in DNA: TGTGCCAGCAGTGTTGGAGGGAACTATGGCTACACCTTC. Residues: CASSVGGNYGYTF. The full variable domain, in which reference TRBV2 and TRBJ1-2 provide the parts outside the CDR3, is EPEVTQTPSHQVTQMGQEVILRCVPISNHLYFYWYRQILGQKVEFLVSFYNNEISEKSEIFDDQFSVERPDGSNFTLKIRSTKLEDSAMYFCASSVGGNYGYTFGSGTRLTVV.

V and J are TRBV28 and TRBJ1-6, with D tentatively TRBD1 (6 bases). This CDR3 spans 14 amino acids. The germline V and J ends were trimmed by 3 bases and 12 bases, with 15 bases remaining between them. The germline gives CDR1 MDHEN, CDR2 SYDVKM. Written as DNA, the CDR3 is TGTGCCAGCAGTTTGGGGCAGGGGTGGGTACCCCTCCACTTT. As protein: CASSLGQGWVPLHF.